Presented here are 15 T cell receptor beta chains from one specimen sequenced in a study of blood T cells in healthy people across ages. The authors ran a second PCR of about 6 to 11 cycles using a sample-barcoded 5' primer and a J-beta primer mix. One entry per CDR3 protein, called by TCRdb with MiXCR from the 5' RACE reads. Of hundreds of thousands of distinct CDR3 sequences in the sample, 35% to 60% were seen once. Input material: blood. Every receptor here comes from a man at least 80 years old in good health.

This rearrangement joins TRBV14 to TRBJ2-7; D remains ambiguous. Between the trimmed V and J ends, which lost 4 bases and 2 bases, there was a span of 18 bases. The CDR3 totals 16 residues. Germline V gene sequence: CDR1 SGHDN, CDR2 FVKESK. CDR3 DNA sequence: TGTGCCAGCAGCCGACCCGGCCCCTTGGCCCCCTACGAGCAGTACTTC. This gives the protein CASSRPGPLAPYEQYF.

The rearrangement joins TRBV18 to TRBJ1-5; 7 bases are a match to TRBD1. This CDR3 region has 15 residues. Germline V gene sequence: CDR1 KGHSH, CDR2 LQKENI. V shed 5 bases, J shed 9 bases, and the junction held 13 bases outside the gene matches. The CDR3, as DNA: TGTGCCAGCTCAAAAGACAGGGCGCCAGCGTCGCCCCAGCATTTT. It yields the protein CASSKDRAPASPQHF.

The gene calls are TRBV6-1 and TRBJ1-5, with TRBD1 matching 10 bases. CDR1 and CDR2 from the germline V gene are MNHNS and SASEGT. The CDR3 has 15 amino acids. The V segment lost 6 bases and the J segment 5 bases; nucleotides outside the gene matches: 7. CDR3 DNA sequence: TGTGCCAGCAGGCTAGACAGGGGGCTCGATCAGCCCCAGCATTTT. Translation: CASRLDRGLDQPQHF.

The chain is built from TRBV6-1 and TRBJ1-6, with 7 bases matching TRBD1. Trimming removed 6 bases from V and 2 bases from J; junction bases left unmatched: 16. CDR3 length: 19 amino acids. CDR1 is MNHNS and CDR2 is SASEGT in the germline V gene. In DNA, the CDR3 is TGTGCCAGCAGGATGGGGACAGCGACTTCCCCGACCTATAATTCACCCCTCCACTTT. Residues: CASRMGTATSPTYNSPLHF.

This clonotype has more than one count but fewer than ten. V usage is TRBV25-1 and J usage is TRBJ2-7; no clear D gene. CDR1 MGHDK and CDR2 SYGVNS come from the germline V gene. Trimming took 2 bases from V and 5 from J, leaving 10 bases between them. The CDR3 is made up of 13 amino acids. CDR3 residues: CASSERAAHEQYF. The CDR3 nucleotides are TGTGCCAGCAGTGAAAGGGCGGCTCACGAGCAGTACTTC.

This rearrangement joins TRBV7-9 to TRBJ2-3; D unresolved. The CDR3 is 14 amino acids. V lost 1 base and J lost 6, with 11 bases in between. The germline V gene has CDR1 SEHNR and CDR2 FQNEAQ (reference sequence). The CDR3 region is CASSLGEGPDTQYF. The CDR3 bases are TGTGCCAGCAGCTTAGGGGAAGGGCCGGATACGCAGTATTTT.

This sequence joins TRBV20-1 and TRBJ2-1; 15 bases line up with TRBD2. The trim removed 8 bases at V and 3 bases at J, leaving 8 bases unmatched. The CDR3 covers 16 residues. The germline V gene has CDR1 DFQATT and CDR2 SNEGSKA (reference sequence). The CDR3 region is CSLEGTSGRNYNEQFF. As DNA, the CDR3 is TGCAGTTTAGAGGGGACTAGCGGGAGGAACTACAATGAGCAGTTCTTC.

V is TRBV27 and J is TRBJ2-7, with 9 positions matching TRBD1. The CDR3 loop spans 16 amino acids. V shed 5 bases and J 3 bases; nucleotides not matched to a gene: 11. Per germline, CDR1 MNHEY and CDR2 SMNVEV (reference sequence). CDR3 DNA sequence: TGTGCCAGCAGTACCCCAGCCGGGACAGGGTTCTACGAGCAGTACTTC. This translates into CASSTPAGTGFYEQYF.

A few counts support this clonotype. This sequence joins TRBV20-1 and TRBJ2-7; 9 positions agree with TRBD1. The CDR3 runs 18 residues. CDR1 and CDR2 from the germline V gene are DFQATT and SNEGSKA (reference sequence). V shed 0 bases, J shed 3 bases, and the junction held 15 bases outside the gene matches. CDR3 coding DNA: TGCAGTGCTAGAGAAAGGGACAGGGAAGATGTGGATGGCTACGAGCAGTACTTC. Translation gives CSARERDREDVDGYEQYF.

This chain links TRBV12-3 or TRBV12-4 with TRBJ2-3; 7 bases map to TRBD1. This CDR3 has 17 residues. The J segment lost 1 base and the V segment lost 3 bases, leaving 10 bases of the junction unmatched. The CDR3 region has the DNA TGTGCCAGCAGTTTTAAGGGGGCCCACACCCGCACAGATACGCAGTATTTT. This gives the protein CASSFKGAHTRTDTQYF.

This clonotype has only a few counts. The V gene is TRBV27, the J gene TRBJ1-2; TRBD1 matches 8 bases. This CDR3 comprises 14 residues. The J segment lost 5 bases and the V segment lost 5 bases, leaving 7 bases of the junction unmatched. The V gene's germline CDR1 is MNHEY and CDR2 SMNVEV (reference sequence). CDR3 sequence reads: CASSTRQGNYGYTF. The CDR3 DNA sequence: TGTGCCAGCAGTACGCGACAGGGGAATTATGGCTACACCTTC.

CDR3 sequence reads: CASSLGGAWQETQYF. The CDR3 DNA reads as TGTGCCAGCAGTTTGGGGGGCGCGTGGCAAGAGACCCAGTACTTC. The chain carries TRBV12-3 or TRBV12-4 and TRBJ2-5; D assignment may be TRBD1 or TRBD2 (6 bases each). V was trimmed by 3 bases and J by 2 bases, leaving 13 bases between them. This CDR3 spans 15 amino acids.

This clonotype was counted a single time. The J gene is TRBJ2-2, the V gene TRBV7-2; tentatively, D is TRBD2 (6 bases). The CDR3 sequence is 14 residues long. Trimming cost V 6 bases and J 7 bases, with 15 bases left between them. Germline CDR1 is SGHTA and CDR2 is FQGNSA. CDR3 amino acids: CASSLSSGSGELFF. The CDR3, as DNA: TGTGCCAGCAGTTTATCGTCCGGGAGCGGGGAGCTGTTTTTT. Full variable domain (missing parts from reference TRBV7-2 and TRBJ2-2): GAGVSQSPSNKVTEKGKDVELRCDPISGHTALYWYRQSLGQGLEFLIYFQGNSAPDKSGLPSDRFSAERTGGSVSTLTIQRTQQEDSAVYLCASSLSSGSGELFFGEGSRLTVL.

A note on this clonotype: Just one base apart from a much larger clone, this may be a read error. The CDR3 DNA reads TGTGCCAGCAGCCAAAATAGACAAGGGAATGATGAGCAGTACTTC. It yields the protein CASSQNRQGNDEQYF. The chain recombines TRBV3-1 with TRBJ2-5; no definite D call. The CDR3 runs 15 residues. With 2 bases removed from V and 11 bases from J, the gap between germline ends came to 21 bases. The germline V gene encodes CDR1 LGHDT and CDR2 YNNKEL (reference sequence).

This clonotype was counted only a few times. V usage is TRBV11-2 and J usage is TRBJ2-2; 11 nucleotides agree with TRBD2. This CDR3 spans 17 amino acids. V lost 5 bases, J lost 6 bases, and 11 bases stayed unmatched. Per germline, CDR1 SGHAT and CDR2 FQNNGV. The CDR3 region is CASSPWEGLAVPGELFF. CDR3 nucleotides: TGTGCCAGCAGCCCTTGGGAGGGACTAGCGGTTCCCGGGGAGCTGTTTTTT.